The TCR beta chain described here comes from a study of regulatory T cells in long-lasting Graves disease. General observations from the study: Among the persistent patients, some 2,900 public clonotypes were shared, more than the approximately 1,000 shared among new patients.

This clonotype came up many times. Its target is unknown. This CDR3 is 20 amino acids long. The ends lost 6 bases at V and 2 bases at J; junction bases unmatched: 13. Germline values: CDR1 MNHEY, CDR2 SMNVEV (reference sequence). Construction of the TCR beta libraries employed iRepertoire HTBI primers in conjunction with Arm-PCR of CDR3 regions. TCRdb itself ran the multiplex PCR reads through MiXCR, one entry per CDR3 protein. The sample includes some 220,000 distinct CDR3 sequences, roughly a fifth of them seen just once. The sample's time point: newly diagnosed GD, antithyroid drugs for less than 3 months. PBMC RNA served as the TCR library source. The sample was also reused in another study, on T cells in Graves' hyperthyroidism and ophthalmopathy.

This specimen was peripheral blood mononuclear cells (PBMCs), taken at new diagnosis, from a patient treated with antithyroid drugs. The V call is TRBV27, the J call TRBJ2-6, with 13 bases lining up with TRBD2. The sequence came from a woman aged 25 to 39 with Graves disease. The CDR3 DNA reads TGTGCCAGCAGGCATCGGGGGCTACTAGCGGGGGGGACTGGGGCCAACGTCCTGACTTTC. Amino acid sequence: CASRHRGLLAGGTGANVLTF.